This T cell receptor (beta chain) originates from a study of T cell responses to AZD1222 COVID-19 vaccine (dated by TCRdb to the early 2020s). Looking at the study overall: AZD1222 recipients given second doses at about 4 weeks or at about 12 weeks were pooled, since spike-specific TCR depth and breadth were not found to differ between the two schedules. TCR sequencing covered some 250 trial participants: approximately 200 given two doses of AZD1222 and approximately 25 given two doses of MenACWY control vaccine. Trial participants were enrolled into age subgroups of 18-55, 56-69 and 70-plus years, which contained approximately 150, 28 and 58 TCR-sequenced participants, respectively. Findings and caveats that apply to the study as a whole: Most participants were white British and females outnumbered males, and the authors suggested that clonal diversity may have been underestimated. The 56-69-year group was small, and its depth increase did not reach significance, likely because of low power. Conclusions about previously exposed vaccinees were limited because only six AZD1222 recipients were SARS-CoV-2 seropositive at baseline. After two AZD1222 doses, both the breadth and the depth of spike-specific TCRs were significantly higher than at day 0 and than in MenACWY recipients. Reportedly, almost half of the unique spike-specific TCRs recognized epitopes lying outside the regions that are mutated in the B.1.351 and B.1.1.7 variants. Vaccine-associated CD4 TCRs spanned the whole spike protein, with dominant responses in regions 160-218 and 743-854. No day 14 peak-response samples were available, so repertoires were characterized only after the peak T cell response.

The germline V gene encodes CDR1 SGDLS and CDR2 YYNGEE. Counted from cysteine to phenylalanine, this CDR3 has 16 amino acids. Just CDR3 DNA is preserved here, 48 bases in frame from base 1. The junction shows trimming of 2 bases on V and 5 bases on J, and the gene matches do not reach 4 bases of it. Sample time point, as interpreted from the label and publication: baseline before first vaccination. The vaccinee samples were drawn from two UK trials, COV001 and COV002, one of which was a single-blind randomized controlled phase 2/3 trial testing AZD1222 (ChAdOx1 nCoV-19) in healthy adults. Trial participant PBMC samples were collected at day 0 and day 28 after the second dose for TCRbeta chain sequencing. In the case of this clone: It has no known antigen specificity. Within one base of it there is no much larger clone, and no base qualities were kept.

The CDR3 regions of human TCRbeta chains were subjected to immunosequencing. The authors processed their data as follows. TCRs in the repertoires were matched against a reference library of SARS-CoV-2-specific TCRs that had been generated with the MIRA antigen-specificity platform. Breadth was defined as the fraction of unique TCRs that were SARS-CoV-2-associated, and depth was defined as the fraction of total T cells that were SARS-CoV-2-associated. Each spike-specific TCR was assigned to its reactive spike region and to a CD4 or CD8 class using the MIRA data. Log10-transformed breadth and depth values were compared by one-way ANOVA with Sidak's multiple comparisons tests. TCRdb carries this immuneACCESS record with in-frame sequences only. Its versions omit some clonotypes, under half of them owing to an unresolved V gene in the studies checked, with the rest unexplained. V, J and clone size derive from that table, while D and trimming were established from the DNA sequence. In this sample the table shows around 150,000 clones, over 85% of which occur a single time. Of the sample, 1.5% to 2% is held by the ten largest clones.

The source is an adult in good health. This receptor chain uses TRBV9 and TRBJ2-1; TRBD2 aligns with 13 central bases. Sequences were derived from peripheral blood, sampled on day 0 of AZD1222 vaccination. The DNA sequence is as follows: TGTGCCAGCAGCGTTTTAGGACTAGCGGGAGACAATGAGCAGTTCTTC. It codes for CASSVLGLAGDNEQFF.